These T cell receptor beta chains were read from a single sample in a study of cytomegalovirus exposure and HLA in healthy donors. Only in-frame clones appear in the TCRdb table, and some are missing; sequencing was by immunoSEQ multiplex PCR. Of some 210,000 clones listed, over 80% are singletons. The material sequenced was PBMCs. The receptors were gathered from a woman under 30 in good health and CMV-seronegative. Both conserved end residues are part of each CDR3. D genes are given only for firm matches. Part of the rows lack a size; the others show once, few, many or a class for expanded clones.

NA	once	TRBV28	TRBJ1-1	CASSLGGQPNTEAFF	TGTGCCAGCAGTTTGGGGGGGCAACCAAACACTGAAGCTTTCTTT
NA	NA	TRBV20-1	TRBJ2-3	CSARRRDTQYF	TGCAGTGCTAGACGTAGGGATACGCAGTATTTT
NA	NA	TRBV2	TRBJ2-3	CASSAYTDTQYF	TGTGCCAGCAGTGCATACACAGATACGCAGTATTTT
NA	once	TRBV30	TRBJ1-6	CAWSALTTYNSPLHF	TGTGCCTGGAGTGCTTTGACAACTTATAATTCACCCCTCCACTTT
NA	NA	TRBV4-1	TRBJ2-5	CASSPRRTSQETQYF	TGCGCCAGCAGCCCCAGGCGGACATCCCAAGAGACCCAGTACTTC
TRBD1	NA	TRBV27	TRBJ1-2	CASSLSEGGHYGYTF	TGTGCCAGCAGTTTATCGGAAGGGGGCCACTATGGCTACACCTTC
NA	NA	TRBV18	TRBJ1-3	CASSPGSYSGNTIYF	TGTGCCAGCTCACCAGGCAGTTACTCTGGAAACACCATATATTTT
TRBD2	NA	TRBV6-5	TRBJ2-7	CASSALAGFYEQYF	TGTGCCAGCAGCGCACTAGCGGGATTCTACGAGCAGTACTTC
NA	few	TRBV6-5	TRBJ1-1	CASSYRVMNTEAFF	TGTGCCAGCAGTTACAGGGTAATGAACACTGAAGCTTTCTTT
NA	NA	TRBV25-1	TRBJ1-2	CASSDGGTANYGYTF	TGTGCCAGCAGTGATGGCGGGACGGCTAACTATGGCTACACCTTC
NA	NA	TRBV9	TRBJ2-7	CASSTLGDLSYEQYF	TGTGCCAGCAGCACCCTAGGAGACCTATCCTACGAGCAGTACTTC
TRBD1	NA	TRBV19	TRBJ1-5	CASRVVDREYQPQHF	TGTGCCAGTAGGGTCGTCGACAGGGAATATCAGCCCCAGCATTTT
NA	NA	TRBV29-1	TRBJ1-3	CSVEDQLGNTIYF	TGCAGCGTTGAAGATCAACTAGGAAACACCATATATTTT
TRBD2	NA	TRBV29-1	TRBJ2-1	CSVARLAGYNEQFF	TGCAGCGTTGCAAGACTAGCGGGATACAATGAGCAGTTCTTC
NA	NA	TRBV30	TRBJ2-5	CAWSVGGDLGTQYF	TGTGCCTGGAGTGTGGGCGGAGACCTAGGGACCCAGTACTTC
NA	NA	TRBV9	TRBJ2-7	CASSVGGAAYEQYF	TGTGCCAGCAGCGTAGGGGGGGCAGCCTACGAGCAGTACTTC
NA	NA	TRBV10-3	TRBJ1-2	CATKGEDYGYTF	TGTGCCACTAAGGGGGAAGACTATGGCTACACCTTC
NA	NA	TRBV7-2	TRBJ1-3	CASRRGTDGNTIYF	TGTGCCAGCAGGCGGGGGACGGACGGAAACACCATATATTTT
NA	NA	TRBV6-1	TRBJ1-1	CASNRVDTEAFF	TGTGCCAGCAACCGAGTGGACACTGAAGCTTTCTTT
NA	NA	TRBV7-2	TRBJ2-1	CASSLEHSRTNEQFF	TGTGCCAGCAGCTTAGAGCATTCAAGGACTAATGAGCAGTTCTTC
NA	once	TRBV29-1	TRBJ2-1	CSVSQSSYNEQFF	TGCAGCGTTTCACAGAGCTCCTACAATGAGCAGTTCTTC
TRBD1	NA	TRBV2	TRBJ1-2	CASRDRGDGYTF	TGTGCCAGCAGGGACAGGGGGGATGGCTACACCTTC
TRBD1	NA	TRBV7-8	TRBJ1-1	CASSWDRGGDLNTEAFF	TGTGCCAGCAGCTGGGACAGGGGTGGAGATTTGAACACTGAAGCTTTCTTT
NA	NA	TRBV4-1	TRBJ2-7	CASSQGTASYEQYF	TGCGCCAGCAGCCAGGGGACTGCCTCCTACGAGCAGTACTTC
NA	NA	TRBV2	TRBJ2-7	CASSAVMAGNSYEQYF	TGTGCCAGCAGCGCCGTGATGGCGGGGAACTCCTACGAGCAGTACTTC
NA	once	TRBV6-5	TRBJ2-1	CASSYSGINEQFF	TGTGCCAGCAGTTACTCAGGGATCAATGAGCAGTTCTTC
NA	once	TRBV30	TRBJ2-3	CAWSQAGSADTQYF	TGTGCCTGGAGCCAAGCGGGCTCAGCCGATACGCAGTATTTT
NA	NA	TRBV6-5	TRBJ2-7	CASSYSEGTYEQYF	TGTGCCAGCAGTTACTCGGAGGGGACCTACGAGCAGTACTTC
NA	NA	TRBV2	TRBJ2-3	CASRPTREVSDTQYF	TGTGCCAGCAGACCGACTAGGGAGGTCTCTGATACGCAGTATTTT